This T cell receptor (beta chain) appears in the sequencing data of a study of identical twins. Study findings and constraints: The models gave estimates that fell short of the out-of-frame TCR alpha sharing seen in monozygotic twins. Those out-of-frame alpha sequences shared by twins showed an excess of low generation probability. Cord blood beta clonotypes that were abundant carried fewer insertions, and memory repertoires showed no such trend.

The cDNA had a unique molecular identifier and a template-switch universal primer site. One entry per CDR3 protein, called by TCRdb with MiXCR from the 5' RACE reads. Seen here are around 340,000 distinct CDR3 sequences, roughly 9% observed once, and the top ten hold roughly 9%. This clonotype was detected ten times or more. Its antigen is currently unknown. The CDR3 spans 14 residues. V shed 2 bases and J shed 3 bases, with 10 bases lying between them. In germline, CDR1 is SGHTA, CDR2 FQGNSA. The TCR was taken from a woman in her forties or fifties in good health. The chain is built from TRBV7-2 and TRBJ1-1, with D tentatively TRBD1 (5 bases). Sequencing input: naive T cells sorted from blood. CDR3 sequence (DNA): TGTGCCAGCAGCTTAAGGGGCTGGGACACTGAAGCTTTCTTT. Protein: CASSLRGWDTEAFF.